A selection of T cell receptor beta chains follows, all from one sample in a study of blood T cell repertoires in COVID-19. Sequenced by immunoSEQ multiplex PCR; TCRdb stores in-frame clones only, minus some. The data show about 80,000 clones, 80% seen once. The sequenced sample was peripheral blood. The origin of the receptors is a woman aged 40 to 50 with active or convalescent COVID-19. The CDR3 runs from the conserved cysteine through the conserved F or W. The D gene is left open where the match is weak. The size field is filled for only some rows; it gives once, few, many or a size class.

CDR3 DNA	CDR3 protein	clone size	CDR3 length	V gene	J gene	D gene
TGTGCCAGCAGCCCCCGACAGGGACTTCAAGAGACCCAGTACTTC	CASSPRQGLQETQYF	.	15	TRBV7-9	TRBJ2-5	.
TGTGCCAGCAGTTTATCGGGGGGGGGCCACGAGCAGTACTTC	CASSLSGGGHEQYF	once	14	TRBV28	TRBJ2-7	TRBD2
TGTGCCAGCTCACCACCGGGACTTCCGGATGGCTACACCTTC	CASSPPGLPDGYTF	.	14	TRBV18	TRBJ1-2	.
TGCGCCAGCAGCCCCCGAGGCCTAGCGGGGGGAACAGATACGCAGTATTTT	CASSPRGLAGGTDTQYF	.	17	TRBV4-1	TRBJ2-3	TRBD2
TGCAGCGTCCAGGGACAGCCAAATCAGCCCCAGCATTTT	CSVQGQPNQPQHF	.	13	TRBV29-1	TRBJ1-5	TRBD1
TGCGCCAGCAGCCCGACAATAACTAGCACAGATACGCAGTATTTT	CASSPTITSTDTQYF	.	15	TRBV4-1	TRBJ2-3	.
TGTGCCAGCAGTCTCCAGGCAGCTGGAAACACCATATATTTT	CASSLQAAGNTIYF	.	14	TRBV28	TRBJ1-3	.
TGTGCCAGCAGTACGAACGGACTTAACAATGAGCAGTTCTTC	CASSTNGLNNEQFF	.	14	TRBV6-4	TRBJ2-1	.
TGCGCCAGCAGCCGGACAGGGTTGAATTCACCCCTCCACTTT	CASSRTGLNSPLHF	.	14	TRBV4-3	TRBJ1-6	TRBD1
TGCGCCAGCAGCCAAGACAGGGGGCTAGGTTACAATGAGCAGTTCTTC	CASSQDRGLGYNEQFF	.	16	TRBV4-3	TRBJ2-1	TRBD1
TGTGCCAGCAGTGGCCTTTCCGGGACTAGCGGGGCGGGTTACAATGAGCAGTTCTTC	CASSGLSGTSGAGYNEQFF	.	19	TRBV6-4	TRBJ2-1	TRBD2
TGTGCCAGCAGTTACTCACAGGGATATAACACCATATATTTT	CASSYSQGYNTIYF	.	14	TRBV6-5	TRBJ1-3	.
TGTGCCAGCAGCTTAGGGCATGGCACTGAAGCTTTCTTT	CASSLGHGTEAFF	.	13	TRBV11-2	TRBJ1-1	.
TGTGCCAGCAGTACAATAGCGGGGGGGCGCGAGCAGTACTTC	CASSTIAGGREQYF	.	14	TRBV28	TRBJ2-7	TRBD2
TGCAGCGTTCGTAGCCCAGGGGGTGGAAACACCATATATTTT	CSVRSPGGGNTIYF	.	14	TRBV29-1	TRBJ1-3	TRBD1
TGTGCCAGCAGTGAGTGGGCCGGACAGAACACTGAAGCTTTCTTT	CASSEWAGQNTEAFF	few	15	TRBV2	TRBJ1-1	.
TGTGCCAGTAACCTCTTAGGGGCGAGTGGTCAGCCCCAGCATTTT	CASNLLGASGQPQHF	.	15	TRBV6-6	TRBJ1-5	.
TGTGCCAGCAGTTTTCAGGTCATGCAGTCCCAGCATTTT	CASSFQVMQSQHF	.	13	TRBV12-3/TRBV12-4	TRBJ1-5	.
TGCAGCGTTGAAACCCAGGGGGCGCGGACAGATACGCAGTATTTT	CSVETQGARTDTQYF	.	15	TRBV29-1	TRBJ2-3	TRBD1
TGTGCCAGCTCACCAAGACAGAATGAAGAGACCCAGTACTTC	CASSPRQNEETQYF	.	14	TRBV18	TRBJ2-5	.
TGTGCCAGCAGCTTAACGAGGGGGATAGGAGATTCACCCCTCCACTTT	CASSLTRGIGDSPLHF	.	16	TRBV7-8	TRBJ1-6	.
TGCGCCAGCAGCACTGGACGGGGAAGGAACACTGAAGCTTTCTTT	CASSTGRGRNTEAFF	few	15	TRBV5-1	TRBJ1-1	.
TGTGCCAGCAGTATCCGGGGTACTAGAGCTGAAGCTTTCTTT	CASSIRGTRAEAFF	.	14	TRBV6-5	TRBJ1-1	.
TGCGCCAGCAGCCGCACACTCACACAGGAACCAAATGAGCAGTTCTTC	CASSRTLTQEPNEQFF	.	16	TRBV5-1	TRBJ2-1	.
TGTGCCAGCAGCCTCCGGACAATATCGTCAGACTATGGCTACACCTTC	CASSLRTISSDYGYTF	.	16	TRBV4-2	TRBJ1-2	.
TGTGCCAGCAGCTTAGCGCTGGGAGGCCCCCGGAGTGAAAAACTGTTTTTT	CASSLALGGPRSEKLFF	.	17	TRBV7-9	TRBJ1-4	.
TGTGCCAGCAGTGACGGAGCGGGGTCAAGCACAGATACGCAGTATTTT	CASSDGAGSSTDTQYF	.	16	TRBV6-4	TRBJ2-3	TRBD2
TGTGCCAGCAGCGAAAGGGGCGGCGGGGGCCGCTACAATGAGCAGTTCTTC	CASSERGGGGRYNEQFF	.	17	TRBV4-2	TRBJ2-1	.
TGTGCCAGCAGCGTAGCTGGGGGCCAGGGCAATGAGCAGTTCTTC	CASSVAGGQGNEQFF	.	15	TRBV9	TRBJ2-1	.
TGTGCCTGGAGTGTAAATCTACATGGCTACACCTTC	CAWSVNLHGYTF	.	12	TRBV30	TRBJ1-2	.
TGTGCCACCGGTAGGGGGCAGGGCAGTGACCCCATGAACACTGAAGCTTTCTTT	CATGRGQGSDPMNTEAFF	.	18	TRBV11-3	TRBJ1-1	TRBD1
TGTGCCAGCAGTTCCCCACAGTTATATGGCTACACCTTC	CASSSPQLYGYTF	.	13	TRBV6-2/TRBV6-3	TRBJ1-2	.
TGCGCCAGCAGCGTGACAGCCGGTGATAATTCACCCCTCCACTTT	CASSVTAGDNSPLHF	.	15	TRBV5-1	TRBJ1-6	.
TGTGCCAGCAGCTTAGGCCACATAAGGGGTGAAGCTTTCTTT	CASSLGHIRGEAFF	.	14	TRBV11-2	TRBJ1-1	.
TGTGCCAGCAGTTTATTTGTGGGACAACTGGAAAAACTGTTTTTT	CASSLFVGQLEKLFF	.	15	TRBV28	TRBJ1-4	.
TGCGCCAGCAGCTTGTTTGCGGCCTCTAGCACAGATACGCAGTATTTT	CASSLFAASSTDTQYF	once	16	TRBV5-1	TRBJ2-3	.